This TCR beta chain was obtained from a study of CXCR4 blockade with PD-1 therapy in pancreatic cancer. Notes on the study in general: Only TCRbeta chains were sequenced here. Survival did not correlate with tumor clonality, which averaged 0.14 versus 0.05. More frequent amino acid clones had more nucleotide rearrangements, suggesting convergent selection.

In its sample, this clone ranks as medium-sized. The antigen is unknown. The data were produced by immunoSEQ multiplex PCR, yet TCRdb's version contains in-frame clones alone and is incomplete. The profile shows just over 8,000 clones, under 60% of them singletons. Patients who provided the archived tumor blocks had not received neoadjuvant therapy before surgery. The source is a human donor with pancreatic ductal adenocarcinoma. The specimen sequenced was tumor tissue.

The CDR3 region is CASSQDRGVIYEQYF. As DNA, the CDR3 is TGCGCCAGCAGCCAAGATAGGGGAGTGATCTACGAGCAGTACTTC. This chain joins TRBV4-1 and TRBJ2-7; D is possibly TRBD1 or TRBD2 (5 bases each). Trimming removed 0 bases from V and 3 bases from J, with 12 bases in between. Germline loops: CDR1 MGHRA, CDR2 YSYEKL. This CDR3 has 15 residues.